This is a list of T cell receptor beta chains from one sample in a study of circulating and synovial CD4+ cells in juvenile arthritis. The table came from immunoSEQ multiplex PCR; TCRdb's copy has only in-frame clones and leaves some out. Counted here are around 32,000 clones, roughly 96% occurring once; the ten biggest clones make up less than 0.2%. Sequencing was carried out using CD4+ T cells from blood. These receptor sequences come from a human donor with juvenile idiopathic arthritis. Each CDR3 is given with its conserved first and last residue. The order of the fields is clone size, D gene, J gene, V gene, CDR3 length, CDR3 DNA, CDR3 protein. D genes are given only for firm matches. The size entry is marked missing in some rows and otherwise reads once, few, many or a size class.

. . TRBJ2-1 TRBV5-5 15 TGTGCCAGCAGCTTGGGTTCCCCCCTGGCCAATGAGCAGTTCTTC CASSLGSPLANEQFF
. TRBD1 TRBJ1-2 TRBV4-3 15 TGCGCCAGCAGCCAAGGTAGCAGGGGGGACTATGGCTACACCTTC CASSQGSRGDYGYTF
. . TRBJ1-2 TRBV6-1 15 TGTGCCAGCAGCACCGGGACTACAGGTCTCTATGGCTACACCTTC CASSTGTTGLYGYTF
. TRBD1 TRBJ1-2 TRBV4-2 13 TGTGCCAGCAGCCAAGGACAGGGTCGGGGCTACACCTTC CASSQGQGRGYTF
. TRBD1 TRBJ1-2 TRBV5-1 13 TGCGCCAGCAGCTTGGAGGGGGCCTTTGGCTACACCTTC CASSLEGAFGYTF
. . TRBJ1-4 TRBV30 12 TGTGCCTCCCAGGGGCTAGATGAAAAACTGTTTTTT CASQGLDEKLFF
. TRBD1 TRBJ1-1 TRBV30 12 TGTGCCTGGAGGAGGGGGCACACTGAAGCTTTCTTT CAWRRGHTEAFF
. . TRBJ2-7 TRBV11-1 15 TGTGCCAGCAGCTTTGGTTTGGGAGACTCCTACGAGCAGTACTTC CASSFGLGDSYEQYF
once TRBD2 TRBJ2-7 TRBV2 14 TGTGCCAGCAGGGGGACTAGCGGAACCTACGAGCAGTACTTC CASRGTSGTYEQYF
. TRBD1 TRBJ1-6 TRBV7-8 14 TGTGCCAGCAGCTCGGGGACAGATAATTCCCCCCTCCACTTT CASSSGTDNSPLHF
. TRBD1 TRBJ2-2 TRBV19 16 TGTGCCAGTAGTCCCTGGACAGGGGGCCCAACCGGGGAGCTGTTTTTT CASSPWTGGPTGELFF
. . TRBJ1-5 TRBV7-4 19 TGTGCCAGCAGCTTATGGTGTCAGATGGTTGGGAGTAGCAATCAGCCCCAGCATTTT CASSLWCQMVGSSNQPQHF
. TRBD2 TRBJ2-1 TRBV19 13 TGTGCCAGTAGGCTGGGCGGGAGCAATGAGCAGTTCTTC CASRLGGSNEQFF
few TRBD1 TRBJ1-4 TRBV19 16 TGTGCCAGTAGGCGGCAGCCGGGACAGGGACGTGAAAAACTGTTTTTT CASRRQPGQGREKLFF
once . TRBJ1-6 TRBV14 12 TGTGCCAGCAGCCAAGTGCCGGGGGTTCCCGTCTTT CASSQVPGVPVF
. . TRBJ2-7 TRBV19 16 TGTGCCAGTAGTATAGGATTTGGGGCGGTCGCCTACGAGCAGTACTTC CASSIGFGAVAYEQYF
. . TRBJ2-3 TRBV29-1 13 TGCAGCGTTGCTGGGAGAAACACAGATACGCAGTATTTT CSVAGRNTDTQYF
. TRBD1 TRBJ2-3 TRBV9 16 TGTGCCAGCAGCGTAGGAGGCCAGGGGGCCACAGATACGCAGTATTTT CASSVGGQGATDTQYF
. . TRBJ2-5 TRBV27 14 TGTGCCAGCAGTTCAGGAGGGGGGGTACGGACCCAGTACTTC CASSSGGGVRTQYF
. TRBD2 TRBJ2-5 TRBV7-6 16 TGTGCCAGCAGCCAACGATTAGCGGGGGGGCGAGAGACCCAGTACTTC CASSQRLAGGRETQYF
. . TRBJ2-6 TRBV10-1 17 TGCGCCAGCAGTGAGTCAACCGGGATCTCTGGGGCCAACGTCCTGACTTTC CASSESTGISGANVLTF
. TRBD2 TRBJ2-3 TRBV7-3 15 TGTGCCAGCAGCCAATCTAGCGGGTACACAGATACGCAGTATTTT CASSQSSGYTDTQYF
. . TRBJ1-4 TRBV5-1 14 TGCGCCAGCAGCGTTGACAGGCCCGGGGAAAAACTGTTTTTT CASSVDRPGEKLFF
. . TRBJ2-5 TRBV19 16 TGTGCCAGTAGTCGAGTTGCTGACACCGCCGTGGAGACCCAGTACTTC CASSRVADTAVETQYF
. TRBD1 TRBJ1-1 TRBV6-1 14 TGTGCCAGCAGTGTAGACAGGGGGCGACCCAAAGCTTTCTTT CASSVDRGRPKAFF
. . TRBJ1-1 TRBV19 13 TGTGCCAGTAGTCAACAGGGCTACACTGAAGCTTTCTTT CASSQQGYTEAFF
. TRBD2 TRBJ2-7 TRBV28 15 TGTGCCAGCACCCCTACTAGCGGGAGTCTCTACGAGCAGTACTTC CASTPTSGSLYEQYF
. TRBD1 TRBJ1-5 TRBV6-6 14 TGTGCCAGCCGTATGACAGGGGTTGGTCAGCCCCAGCATTTT CASRMTGVGQPQHF
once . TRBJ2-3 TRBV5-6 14 TGTGCCAGCAGCTTGCCCTTAGGCACAGATACGCAGTATTTT CASSLPLGTDTQYF
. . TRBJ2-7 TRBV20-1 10 TGCAGTTCGGGTTTTGACGAGCAGTACTTC CSSGFDEQYF
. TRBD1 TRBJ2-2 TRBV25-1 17 TGTGCCAGCAGTGGGGACAGGGGCGGGGGGAACACCGGGGAGCTGTTTTTT CASSGDRGGGNTGELFF
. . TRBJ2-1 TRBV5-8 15 TGTGCCAGCAGCTTCAGGGGTATGACCTACAATGAGCAGTTCTTC CASSFRGMTYNEQFF
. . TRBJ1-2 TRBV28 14 TGTGCCAGACAGGTTACAGGGAAAAACTATGGCTACACCTTC CARQVTGKNYGYTF
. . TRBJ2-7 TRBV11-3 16 TGTGCCAGCAGCTTAGGATTAGGGGGATTCCGGGACGAGCAGTACTTC CASSLGLGGFRDEQYF
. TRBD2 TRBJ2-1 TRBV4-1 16 TGCGCCAGCAGCCAATTCCTAGCGGCGGGGTTATATGAGCAGTTCTTC CASSQFLAAGLYEQFF
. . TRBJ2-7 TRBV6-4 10 TGTGCCACCCCTTCAGAAGAGCAGTACTTC CATPSEEQYF
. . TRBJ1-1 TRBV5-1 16 TGCGCCAGCAGCTTTGGGGGGGAGACAGCTAACACTGAAGCTTTCTTT CASSFGGETANTEAFF
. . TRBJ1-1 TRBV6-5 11 TGTGCCAGCTGGGCGGGCGGTGAAGCTTTCTTT CASWAGGEAFF